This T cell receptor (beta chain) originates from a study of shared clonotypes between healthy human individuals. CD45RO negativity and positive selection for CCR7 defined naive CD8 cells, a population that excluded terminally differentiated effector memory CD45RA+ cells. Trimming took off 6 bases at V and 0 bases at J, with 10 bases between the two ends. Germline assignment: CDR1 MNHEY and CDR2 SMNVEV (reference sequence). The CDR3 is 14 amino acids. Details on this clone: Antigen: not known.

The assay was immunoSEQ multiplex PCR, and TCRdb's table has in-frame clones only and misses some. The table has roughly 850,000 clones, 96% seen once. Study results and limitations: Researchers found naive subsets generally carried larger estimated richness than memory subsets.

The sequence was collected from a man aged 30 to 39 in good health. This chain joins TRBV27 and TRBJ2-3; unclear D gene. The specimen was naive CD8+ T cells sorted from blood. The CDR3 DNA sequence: TGTGCCAGCAGCGACTTGGGCAGCACAGATACGCAGTATTTT. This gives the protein CASSDLGSTDTQYF.